A selection of T cell receptor beta chains follows, all from one sample in a study of blood T cell repertoires in COVID-19. Clones were read by immunoSEQ multiplex PCR, and TCRdb kept only the in-frame ones, dropping some. The sample yields approximately 160,000 clones, 84% seen once. The sequencing input was peripheral blood. The receptors originated from a middle-aged man who had recovered from COVID-19. The CDR3 runs from the conserved cysteine through the conserved F or W. The order of the fields is clone size, V gene, D gene, J gene, CDR3 DNA, CDR3 protein. A D gene is named only where the DNA matches it firmly. Clone size appears in some rows only: once, few, many, or a class for an expanded clone.

>.|TRBV9|TRBD2|TRBJ2-1
TGTGCCAGCAGCGCGCAAGGGAGGGACTTTTCCTACAATGAGCAGTTCTTC
CASSAQGRDFSYNEQFF
>.|TRBV7-2|.|TRBJ2-7
TGTGCCAGCAGCCACAGGACCAGCTCCTACGAGCAGTACTTC
CASSHRTSSYEQYF
>.|TRBV9|.|TRBJ2-7
TGTGCCAGCAGCCCTCGACAGAGCTCCTACGAGCAGTACTTC
CASSPRQSSYEQYF
>.|TRBV4-2|TRBD1|TRBJ1-6
TGTGCCAGCAGCCAAGAGGGACAGACACCCCTCCACTTT
CASSQEGQTPLHF
>.|TRBV11-3|.|TRBJ2-1
TGTGCCAGCAGCTTTAGCTTCAATGAGCAGTTCTTC
CASSFSFNEQFF
>.|TRBV28|.|TRBJ1-2
TGTGCCAGCAGTTGGGTCGTCGCAGGGGATCATGGCTACACCTTC
CASSWVVAGDHGYTF
>.|TRBV7-9|TRBD1|TRBJ1-5
TGTGCCAGCAGCTCAGGACAGGGTCGTCATCAGCCCCAGCATTTT
CASSSGQGRHQPQHF
>.|TRBV20-1|.|TRBJ1-2
TGCAGTGCTAGATCAAACTATGGCTACACCTTC
CSARSNYGYTF
>.|TRBV7-9|.|TRBJ2-7
TGTGCCAGCAGCTTAGCGTTGGGTAGCGAGAGCTCCTACGAGCAGTACTTC
CASSLALGSESSYEQYF
>.|TRBV18|TRBD2|TRBJ2-2
TGTGCCAGCTCACCCGCCGGGACTAGCGACACCGGGGAGCTGTTTTTT
CASSPAGTSDTGELFF
>.|TRBV7-8|TRBD2|TRBJ2-2
TGTGCCAGCAGCTTAGTTTCGGGGGGAAAGAACACCGGGGAGCTGTTTTTT
CASSLVSGGKNTGELFF
>.|TRBV6-5|.|TRBJ1-3
TGTGCCAGCAGTTTGAGCTCTGGAAACACCATATATTTT
CASSLSSGNTIYF
>.|TRBV7-8|.|TRBJ1-1
TGTGCCAGCAGCCCCGTTAGGGGGAACACTGAAGCTTTCTTT
CASSPVRGNTEAFF
>.|TRBV28|TRBD2|TRBJ2-1
TGTGCCAGCAGTTCCGGACTAGCGGGAGTTGTATCGCAGTTCTTC
CASSSGLAGVVSQFF
>once|TRBV5-4|TRBD1|TRBJ2-5
TGTGCCAGCAGCGGGACAGGGGGCGGAGAGACCCAGTACTTC
CASSGTGGGETQYF
>.|TRBV15|.|TRBJ2-7
TGTGCCACCAGCAGAGATCTGGACAGCTTGGAGCAGTACTTC
CATSRDLDSLEQYF
>.|TRBV7-2|TRBD2|TRBJ2-3
TGTGCCAGCAGCTTAGAGGCGGGACTAGTCACAGATACGCAGTATTTT
CASSLEAGLVTDTQYF
>.|TRBV6-2/TRBV6-3|.|TRBJ1-6
TGTGCCAGCAGTTACAGTCGGGGTAATTCACCCCTCCACTTT
CASSYSRGNSPLHF
>.|TRBV5-6|TRBD1|TRBJ2-5
TGTGCCAGCAGCTCAGGGGGCGAGGTGACCCAGTACTTC
CASSSGGEVTQYF
>.|TRBV10-3|TRBD1|TRBJ2-6
TGTGCCATAACGACCGACAGGGCTGGGGCCAACGTCCTGACTTTC
CAITTDRAGANVLTF
>.|TRBV10-3|.|TRBJ1-6
TGTGCCATCAGGAAGGCTGAGGAGTCACCCCTCCACTTT
CAIRKAEESPLHF
>once|TRBV2|.|TRBJ1-4
TGTGCCAGCAGTGGGGGTGTCAGGGAAGGAACTAATGAAAAACTGTTTTTT
CASSGGVREGTNEKLFF
>.|TRBV28|TRBD1|TRBJ1-1
TGTGCCAGCAGGCCGGGACAGGGGGTCACTGAAGCTTTCTTT
CASRPGQGVTEAFF
>.|TRBV10-3|TRBD1|TRBJ1-1
TGTGCCATCAGCCCGGACAGGGCAGCCGAAGCTTTCTTT
CAISPDRAAEAFF
>.|TRBV27|TRBD1|TRBJ1-1
TGTGCCAGCAGCAGGTCCGGGACAGGGGGCACTGAAGCTTTCTTT
CASSRSGTGGTEAFF
>.|TRBV29-1|TRBD1|TRBJ1-5
TGCAGCGTTTCACAGGGGGGTGACAATCAGCCCCAGCATTTT
CSVSQGGDNQPQHF